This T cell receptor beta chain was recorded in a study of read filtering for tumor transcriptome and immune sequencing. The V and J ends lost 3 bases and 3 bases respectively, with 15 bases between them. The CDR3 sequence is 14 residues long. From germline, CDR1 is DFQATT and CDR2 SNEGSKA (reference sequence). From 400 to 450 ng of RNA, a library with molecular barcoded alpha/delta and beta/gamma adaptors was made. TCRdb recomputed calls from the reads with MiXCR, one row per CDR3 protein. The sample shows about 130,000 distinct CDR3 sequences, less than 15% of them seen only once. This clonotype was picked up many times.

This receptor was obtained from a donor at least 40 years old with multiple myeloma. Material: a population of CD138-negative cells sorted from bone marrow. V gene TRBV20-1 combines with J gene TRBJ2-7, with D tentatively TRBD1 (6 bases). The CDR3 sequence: CSASGQGSLYEQYF. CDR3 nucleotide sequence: TGCAGTGCTAGTGGTCAGGGGTCCCTCTACGAGCAGTACTTC.